This T cell receptor beta chain was retrieved from a study of T cells in Graves' hyperthyroidism and ophthalmopathy. The source material, RNA transcripts, was used to amplify TCR beta CDR3 regions. The TCR CDR3 was amplified in a first-round RT-PCR using the HTBI primer set. TCRdb reprocessed the multiplex PCR reads via MiXCR and lists one record per CDR3 protein. The table lists around 540,000 distinct CDR3 sequences, about 16% of them singletons. CDR1 is SGHTA and CDR2 is FQGNSA in the germline V gene. This CDR3 is built from 15 residues. As to this clonotype: This may be a read error, as it is one base from a much larger clone.

This clonotype was obtained from a woman in her 30s with Graves' ophthalmopathy. The V gene is TRBV7-2, the J gene TRBJ2-3; perhaps TRBD2 as D (6 bases). Sequencing was carried out using blood. The CDR3 nucleotides read TGTGCCAGCAGCGCTGACAGAACTAGCACAGGTACGCAGTATTTT. Translating it yields CASSADRTSTGTQYF.